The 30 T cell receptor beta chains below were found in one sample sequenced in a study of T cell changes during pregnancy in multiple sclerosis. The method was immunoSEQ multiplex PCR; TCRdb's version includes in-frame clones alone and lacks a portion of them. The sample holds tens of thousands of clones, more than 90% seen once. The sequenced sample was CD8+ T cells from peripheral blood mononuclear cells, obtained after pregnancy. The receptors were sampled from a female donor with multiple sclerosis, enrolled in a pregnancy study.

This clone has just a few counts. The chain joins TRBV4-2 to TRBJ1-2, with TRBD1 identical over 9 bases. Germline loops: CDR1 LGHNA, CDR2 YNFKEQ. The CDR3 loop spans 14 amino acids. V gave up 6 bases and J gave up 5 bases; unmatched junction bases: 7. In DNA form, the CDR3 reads TGTGCCAGCAGATTACAGGGGGCGGATTATGGCTACACCTTC. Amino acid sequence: CASRLQGADYGYTF.

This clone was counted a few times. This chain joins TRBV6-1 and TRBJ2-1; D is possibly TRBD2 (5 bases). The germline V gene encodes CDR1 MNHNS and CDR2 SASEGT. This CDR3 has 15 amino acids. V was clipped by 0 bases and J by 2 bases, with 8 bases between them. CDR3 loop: CASSEAQEAYNEQFF. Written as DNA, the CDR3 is TGTGCCAGCAGTGAAGCTCAGGAGGCCTACAATGAGCAGTTCTTC.

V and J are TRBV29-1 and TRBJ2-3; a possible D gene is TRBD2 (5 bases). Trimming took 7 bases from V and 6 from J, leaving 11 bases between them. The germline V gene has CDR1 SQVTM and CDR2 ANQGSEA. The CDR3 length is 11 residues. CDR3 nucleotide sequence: TGCAGCGCTAGCAAAGGGGATACGCAGTATTTT. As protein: CSASKGDTQYF.

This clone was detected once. CDR3 residues: CASRPDSYSYNEQFF. In DNA form, the CDR3 reads TGTGCCAGCAGACCCGATTCCTACTCCTACAATGAGCAGTTCTTC. V gene TRBV21-1 combines with J gene TRBJ2-1; the D call of TRBD2 is as the table states it, not checked on the DNA. TRBV21-1 is described as a pseudogene. The CDR3 length is 15 residues.

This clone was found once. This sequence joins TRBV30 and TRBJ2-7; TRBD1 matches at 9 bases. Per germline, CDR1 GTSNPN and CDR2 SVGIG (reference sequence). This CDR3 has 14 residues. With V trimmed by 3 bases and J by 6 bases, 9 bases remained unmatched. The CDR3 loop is CAWRGDRVASEQYF. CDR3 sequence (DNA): TGTGCCTGGAGAGGGGACAGGGTTGCCTCCGAGCAGTACTTC.

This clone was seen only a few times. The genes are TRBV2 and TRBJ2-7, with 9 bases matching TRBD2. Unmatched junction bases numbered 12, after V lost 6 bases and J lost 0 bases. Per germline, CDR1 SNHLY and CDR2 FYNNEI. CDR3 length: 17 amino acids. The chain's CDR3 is CASSPGGGGAISYEQYF. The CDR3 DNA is TGTGCCAGCAGCCCTGGCGGGGGGGGCGCTATCTCCTACGAGCAGTACTTC.

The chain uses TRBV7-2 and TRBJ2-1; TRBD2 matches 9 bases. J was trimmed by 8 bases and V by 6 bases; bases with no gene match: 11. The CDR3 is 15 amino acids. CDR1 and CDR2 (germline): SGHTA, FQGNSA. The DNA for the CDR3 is TGTGCCAGCAGTTCGCGACTAGCGGAGGGGCATGAGCAGTTCTTC. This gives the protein CASSSRLAEGHEQFF.

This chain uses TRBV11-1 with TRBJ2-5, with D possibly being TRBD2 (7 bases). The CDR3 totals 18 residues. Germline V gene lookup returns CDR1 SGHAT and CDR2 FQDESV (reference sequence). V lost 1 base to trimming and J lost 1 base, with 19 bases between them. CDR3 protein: CASSLGPGLGGGQETQYF. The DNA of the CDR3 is TGTGCCAGCAGCTTAGGACCCGGATTGGGAGGGGGCCAAGAGACCCAGTACTTC.

The CDR3 loop reads CASSARDYNSPLHF. The CDR3 bases are TGTGCCAGCAGCGCCCGGGACTATAATTCACCCCTCCACTTT. The rearrangement links TRBV9 to TRBJ1-6; D uncertain. V was cut by 3 bases and J by 3 bases, with 7 bases left in between. CDR1 and CDR2 (germline): SGDLS, YYNGEE. The CDR3 consists of 14 residues.

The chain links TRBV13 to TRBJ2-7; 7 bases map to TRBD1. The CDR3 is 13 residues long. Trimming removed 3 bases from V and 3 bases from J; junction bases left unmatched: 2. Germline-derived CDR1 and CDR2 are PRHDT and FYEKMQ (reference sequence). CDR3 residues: CASSFRGFYEQYF. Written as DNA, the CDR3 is TGTGCCAGCAGCTTCAGGGGGTTCTACGAGCAGTACTTC. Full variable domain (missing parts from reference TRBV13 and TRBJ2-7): AAGVIQSPRHLIKEKRETATLKCYPIPRHDTVYWYQQGPGQDPQFLISFYEKMQSDKGSIPDRFSAQQFSDYHSELNMSSLELGDSALYFCASSFRGFYEQYFGPGTRLTVT.

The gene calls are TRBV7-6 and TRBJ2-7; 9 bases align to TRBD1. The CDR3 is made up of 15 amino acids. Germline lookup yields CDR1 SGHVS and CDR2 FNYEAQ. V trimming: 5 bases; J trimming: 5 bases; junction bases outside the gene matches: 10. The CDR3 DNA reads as TGTGCCAGCAGCCCCCTGGGACAGGGAATCGACGAGCAGTACTTC. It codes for CASSPLGQGIDEQYF. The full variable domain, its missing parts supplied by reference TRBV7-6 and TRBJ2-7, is GAGVSQSPRYKVTKRGQDVALRCDPISGHVSLYWYRQALGQGPEFLTYFNYEAQQDKSGLPNDRFSAERPEGSISTLTIQRTEQRDSAMYRCASSPLGQGIDEQYFGPGTRLTVT.

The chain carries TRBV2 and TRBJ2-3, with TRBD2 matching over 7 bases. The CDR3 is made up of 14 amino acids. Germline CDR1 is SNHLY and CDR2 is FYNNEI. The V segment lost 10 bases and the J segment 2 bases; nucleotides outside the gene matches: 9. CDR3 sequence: CATNGREATDTQYF. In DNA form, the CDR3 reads TGTGCCACCAACGGACGGGAGGCCACAGATACGCAGTATTTT.

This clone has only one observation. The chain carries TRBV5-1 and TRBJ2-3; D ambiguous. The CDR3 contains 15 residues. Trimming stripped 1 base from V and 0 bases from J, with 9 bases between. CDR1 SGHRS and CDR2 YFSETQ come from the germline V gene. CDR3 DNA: TGCGCCAGCAGCTTGACAGTTACTAGCACAGATACGCAGTATTTT. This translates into CASSLTVTSTDTQYF.

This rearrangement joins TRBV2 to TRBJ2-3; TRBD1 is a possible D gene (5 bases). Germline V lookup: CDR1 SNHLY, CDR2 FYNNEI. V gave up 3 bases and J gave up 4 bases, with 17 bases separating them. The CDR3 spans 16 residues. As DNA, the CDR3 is TGTGCCAGCAGTGAGTTTGTCAGGGTTATCCCAGATACGCAGTATTTT. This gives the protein CASSEFVRVIPDTQYF.

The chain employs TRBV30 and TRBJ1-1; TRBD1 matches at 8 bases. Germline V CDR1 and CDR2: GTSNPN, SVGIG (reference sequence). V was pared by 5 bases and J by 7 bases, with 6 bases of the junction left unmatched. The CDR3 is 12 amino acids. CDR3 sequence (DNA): TGTGCCTGGCCAGGGGGCACTGGTGAAGCTTTCTTT. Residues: CAWPGGTGEAFF.

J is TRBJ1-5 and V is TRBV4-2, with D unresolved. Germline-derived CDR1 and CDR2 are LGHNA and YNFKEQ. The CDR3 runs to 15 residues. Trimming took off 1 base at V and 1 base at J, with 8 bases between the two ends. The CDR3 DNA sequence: TGTGCCAGCAGCCAAGGACATATGAGCAATCAGCCCCAGCATTTT. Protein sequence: CASSQGHMSNQPQHF.

Here the CDR3 DNA reads TGTGCCAGCAGCTTAGAGGGGGCCAGGACCAATGGCTACACCTTC. Its protein product is CASSLEGARTNGYTF. The chain links TRBV5-4 to TRBJ1-2; 7 bases are shared with TRBD1. The CDR3 covers 15 residues. Germline assignment: CDR1 SGHNT and CDR2 YYREEE (reference sequence). V shed 2 bases, J shed 6 bases, and the junction held 10 bases outside the gene matches.

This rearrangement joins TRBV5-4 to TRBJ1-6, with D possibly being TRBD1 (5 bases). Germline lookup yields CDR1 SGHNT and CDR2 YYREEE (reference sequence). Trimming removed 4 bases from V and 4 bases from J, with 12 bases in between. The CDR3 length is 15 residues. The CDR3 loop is CASSISQGYNSPLHF. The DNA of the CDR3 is TGTGCCAGCAGCATATCCCAGGGTTATAATTCACCCCTCCACTTT.

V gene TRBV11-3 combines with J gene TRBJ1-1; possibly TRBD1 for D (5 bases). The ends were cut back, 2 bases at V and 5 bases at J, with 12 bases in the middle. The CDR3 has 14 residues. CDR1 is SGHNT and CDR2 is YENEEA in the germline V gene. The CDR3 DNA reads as TGTGCCAGCAGCTTACAGGGTGGAAATACTGAAGCTTTCTTT. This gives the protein CASSLQGGNTEAFF.

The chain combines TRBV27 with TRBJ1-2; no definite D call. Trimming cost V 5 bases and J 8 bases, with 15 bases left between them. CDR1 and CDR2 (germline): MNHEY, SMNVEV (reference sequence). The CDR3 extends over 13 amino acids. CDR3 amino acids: CASSVGLTEGYTF. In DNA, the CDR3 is TGTGCCAGCAGTGTGGGCCTTACCGAGGGCTACACCTTC.

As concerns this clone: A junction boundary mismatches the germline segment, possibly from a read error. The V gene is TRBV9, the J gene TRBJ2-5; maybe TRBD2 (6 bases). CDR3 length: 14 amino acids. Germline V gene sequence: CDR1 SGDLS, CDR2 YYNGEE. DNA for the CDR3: TGTGCCAGCAGTGCCGCCACTAGCACAGAGATCCAGTACTTC. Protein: CASSAATSTEIQYF.

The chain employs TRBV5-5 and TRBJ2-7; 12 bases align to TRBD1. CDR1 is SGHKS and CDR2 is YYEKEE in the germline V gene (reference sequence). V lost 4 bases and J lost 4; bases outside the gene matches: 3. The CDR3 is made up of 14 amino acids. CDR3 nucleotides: TGTGCCAGCAGCGGGGGACAGGGGGCTTACGAGCAGTACTTC. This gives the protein CASSGGQGAYEQYF.

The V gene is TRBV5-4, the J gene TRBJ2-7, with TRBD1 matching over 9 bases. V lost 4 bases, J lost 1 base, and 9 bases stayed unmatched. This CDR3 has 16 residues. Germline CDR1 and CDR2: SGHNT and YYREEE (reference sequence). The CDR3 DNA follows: TGTGCCAGCAGCGCACAGGGGGCCTCCCTATCCTACGAGCAGTACTTC. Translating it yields CASSAQGASLSYEQYF. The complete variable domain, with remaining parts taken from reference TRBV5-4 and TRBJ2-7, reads ETGVTQSPTHLIKTRGQQVTLRCSSQSGHNTVSWYQQALGQGPQFIFQYYREEENGRGNFPPRFSGLQFPNYSSELNVNALELDDSALYLCASSAQGASLSYEQYFGPGTRLTVT.

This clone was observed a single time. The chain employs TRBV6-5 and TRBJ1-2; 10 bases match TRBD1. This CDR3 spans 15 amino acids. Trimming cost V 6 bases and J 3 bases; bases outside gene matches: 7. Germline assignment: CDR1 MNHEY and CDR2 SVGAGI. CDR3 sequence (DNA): TGTGCCAGCAGACCGACAGGGGGCTTCGACTATGGCTACACCTTC. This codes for CASRPTGGFDYGYTF.

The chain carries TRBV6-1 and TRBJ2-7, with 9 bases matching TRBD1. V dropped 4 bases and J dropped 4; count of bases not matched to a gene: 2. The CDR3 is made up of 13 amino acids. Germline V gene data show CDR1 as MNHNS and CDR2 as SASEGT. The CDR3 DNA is TGTGCCAGCAGTGGGACAGGGGAATACGAGCAGTACTTC. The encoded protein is CASSGTGEYEQYF.

DNA for the CDR3: TGTGCCAGCAGCTTAGGGGCCCCTAGCGGGGTCACCGGGGAGCTGTTTTTT. Its translation: CASSLGAPSGVTGELFF. The chain employs TRBV7-2 and TRBJ2-2, with 9 bases aligning to TRBD2. The V and J ends lost 1 base and 4 bases, in that order; junction bases with no gene match: 7. Germline assignment: CDR1 SGHTA and CDR2 FQGNSA. The CDR3 extends over 17 amino acids.

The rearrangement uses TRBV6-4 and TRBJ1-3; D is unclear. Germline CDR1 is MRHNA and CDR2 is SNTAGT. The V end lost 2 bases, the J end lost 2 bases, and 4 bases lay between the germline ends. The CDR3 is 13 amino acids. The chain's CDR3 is CASSDSPGNTIYF. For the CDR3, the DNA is TGTGCCAGCAGTGACAGCCCTGGAAACACCATATATTTT.

This CDR3 is CASKSKGRIYNEQFF. The CDR3 DNA reads as TGTGCCAGTAAAAGTAAGGGGCGGATCTACAATGAGCAGTTCTTC. This chain uses TRBV19 with TRBJ2-1; maybe TRBD1 (5 bases). The germline V gene encodes CDR1 LNHDA and CDR2 SQIVND (reference sequence). V was cut by 7 bases and J by 3 bases, with 16 bases left in between. This CDR3 spans 15 amino acids.

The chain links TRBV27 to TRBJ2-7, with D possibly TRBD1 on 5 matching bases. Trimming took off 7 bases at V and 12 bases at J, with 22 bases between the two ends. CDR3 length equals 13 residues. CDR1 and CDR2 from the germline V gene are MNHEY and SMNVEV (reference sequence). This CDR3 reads CASTSYPDIQVYF. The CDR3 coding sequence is TGTGCCAGCACCTCATACCCGGACATACAGGTGTACTTC.

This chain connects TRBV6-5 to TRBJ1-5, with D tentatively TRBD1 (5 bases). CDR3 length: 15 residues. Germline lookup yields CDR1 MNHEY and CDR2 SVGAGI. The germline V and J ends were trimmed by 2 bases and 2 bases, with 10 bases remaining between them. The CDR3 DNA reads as TGTGCCAGCAGTTACGGGGGGGAAGGCAATCAGCCCCAGCATTTT. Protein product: CASSYGGEGNQPQHF.